This entry describes one T cell receptor beta chain. Germline assignment: CDR1 LGHDT and CDR2 YNNKEL (reference sequence). This CDR3 has 14 amino acids. V was cut by 4 bases and J by 4 bases, with 11 bases left in between. The data were taken from a study of blood T cell repertoires in COVID-19. The wider study: The United States, Italy and Spain supplied acute and convalescent COVID-19 samples.

TCRdb's copy holds only in-frame clones and misses some; the assay was immunoSEQ multiplex PCR. The repertoire holds more than 200,000 clones, around 80% seen once, with about 10% in the top ten. The chain links TRBV3-1 (or the pseudogene TRBV3-2) to TRBJ2-1; D not resolved. This sequence was found in a woman aged 80 or over with acute or convalescent COVID-19. Sequenced input: peripheral blood. The CDR3 sequence is CASSPPNDYNEQFF. For the CDR3, the DNA is TGTGCCAGCAGCCCCCCTAATGATTACAATGAGCAGTTCTTC.